The T cell receptor (beta chain) described here comes from a study of vaccination effects on CD4 cells after COVID-19. Overall study context: Participants completed two doses of the BNT162b2 or mRNA-1273 vaccine.

For this clone: Its target is not known.

Broader study findings: Late post-vaccination samples showed marked contraction of infection- and vaccine-induced clones.

Sequencing was preceded by expansion of antigen-specific CD4+ T cells with viral peptide pools in the ViraFEST assay. Scientists isolated CD4+ T cells after an approximately 9-day culture period ended. Vaccine recipients, nucleocapsid antibody negative, had no prior SARS-CoV-2 infection. After over 1.5 million PBMC were placed in each well, they were cultured with roughly 10 IU/ml IL-2 and approximately 9.6 ug/ml peptides. Sequenced by immunoSEQ multiplex PCR; TCRdb stores in-frame clones only, minus some. The sample yields about 23,000 clones, roughly two thirds seen once. The sample here was CD4+ T cells from PBMCs cultured with SARS-CoV-2 spike peptides, taken before COVID-19 vaccination. The TCR was taken from a human donor who received a COVID-19 vaccine.

The CDR3 sequence is CASSLQPTTYGYTF. The CDR3 DNA is TGTGCCAGCAGCTTACAACCGACCACCTATGGCTACACCTTC. The rearrangement links TRBV11-2 to TRBJ1-2, with unresolved D. Trimming removed 2 bases at V and 4 bases at J, with 11 bases between. The germline gives CDR1 SGHAT, CDR2 FQNNGV. The CDR3 spans 14 residues.